One and the same sample provided the 10 T cell receptor beta chains below, sequenced in a study of T-cell reconstitution after alpha-beta-depleted transplantation in children. Using unique molecular identifiers, the investigators prepared the TCRbeta library. TCRdb independently ran MiXCR on the PCR reads; one entry per CDR3 protein. The sample holds about 400,000 distinct CDR3 sequences, under 20% seen once. The sample was PBMCs, mostly from graft donor cells, taken 360 days after TCRalphabeta/CD19-depleted stem cell transplant. Source of these receptors: a boy under three years old who had a stem cell transplant for Wiskott-Aldrich syndrome, so the T cells may come from the graft donor.

This clonotype was seen more than once but under ten times. The genes are TRBV7-9 and TRBJ2-2; tentatively, D is TRBD2 (6 bases). The germline gives CDR1 SEHNR, CDR2 FQNEAQ (reference sequence). The CDR3 consists of 14 residues. Trimming cost V 3 bases and J 5 bases, with 10 bases left between them. The CDR3 DNA reads TGTGCCAGCAGCTTGTCGGAGGGAACCGGGGAGCTGTTTTTT. Its translation: CASSLSEGTGELFF.

This clonotype was counted only a few times. The chain joins TRBV9 to TRBJ2-7, with a possible D match to TRBD1 (6 bases). Germline V gene sequence: CDR1 SGDLS, CDR2 YYNGEE. V gave up 3 bases and J gave up 2 bases, with 18 bases separating them. The CDR3 has 16 amino acids. The CDR3 region is CASSAAPGQDTYEQYF. The CDR3 DNA reads TGTGCCAGCAGCGCAGCTCCGGGACAAGATACCTACGAGCAGTACTTC.

J is TRBJ2-1 and V is TRBV27; 7 nucleotides agree with TRBD2. The CDR3 is 17 amino acids. The germline V gene has CDR1 MNHEY and CDR2 SMNVEV (reference sequence). The V and J ends lost 3 bases and 4 bases, in that order; junction bases with no gene match: 12. For the CDR3, the DNA is TGTGCCAGCAGTTTCCCTCCCGGGCGGGAGATATACAATGAGCAGTTCTTC. Its translation: CASSFPPGREIYNEQFF.

This clonotype occurred a few times. The V call is TRBV12-3 or TRBV12-4, the J call TRBJ2-7, with D unresolved. The CDR3 length is 17 residues. V dropped 2 bases and J dropped 2 bases, with 19 bases sitting between them. The DNA of the CDR3 is TGTGCCAGCAGTTTATCGGGCACCAGGAGAGGCGCCTACGAGCAGTACTTC. Translating it yields CASSLSGTRRGAYEQYF.

The rearrangement links TRBV7-2 to TRBJ2-1; D may be TRBD2 (7 bases). Germline values: CDR1 SGHTA, CDR2 FQGNSA. V was clipped by 0 bases and J by 3 bases, with 18 bases between them. The CDR3 totals 18 residues. Written as DNA, the CDR3 is TGTGCCAGCAGCTTAGCGTTCGGGCGGGGGCCTTTCTACAATGAGCAGTTCTTC. This gives the protein CASSLAFGRGPFYNEQFF.

There are a few counts of this clonotype. The chain carries TRBV28 and TRBJ1-4; D unclear. Germline CDR1 is MDHEN and CDR2 is SYDVKM. V shed 3 bases and J shed 4 bases, with 15 bases lying between them. The CDR3 runs to 16 residues. The CDR3 sequence: CASSLERVANNEKLFF. CDR3 bases: TGTGCCAGCAGTTTGGAACGGGTGGCCAATAATGAAAAACTGTTTTTT.

This clonotype was recorded a few times. The rearrangement links TRBV2 to TRBJ1-5, with D uncertain. This CDR3 comprises 14 residues. Germline loops: CDR1 SNHLY, CDR2 FYNNEI. The germline V and J ends were trimmed by 1 base and 7 bases, with 11 bases remaining between them. The CDR3 spells CASSEGSERQPQHF. The CDR3 DNA follows: TGTGCCAGCAGTGAAGGGTCCGAGAGGCAGCCCCAGCATTTT.

The genes are TRBV5-1 and TRBJ1-1; D remains ambiguous. V was shortened by 4 bases and J by 1 base, with 11 bases between the two germline ends. In germline, CDR1 is SGHRS, CDR2 YFSETQ. The CDR3 contains 14 residues. DNA of the CDR3: TGCGCCAGCAGCCCCCACCGGGGGAACACTGAAGCTTTCTTT. Its translation is CASSPHRGNTEAFF.

This clonotype occurred a few times. The chain uses TRBV11-2 and TRBJ1-1, with 9 bases lining up with TRBD1. CDR3 length: 15 residues. Germline CDR1 is SGHAT and CDR2 is FQNNGV. J lost 2 bases, V lost 5 bases, and 6 bases had no gene match. CDR3 sequence (DNA): TGTGCCAGCAGCGCTGGGACAGGGCGAAACACTGAAGCTTTCTTT. It is translated as CASSAGTGRNTEAFF.

This clonotype was picked up many times. Compared with germline, one end of the junction differs, possibly owing to a read error. The V and J genes are TRBV12-3 or TRBV12-4 and TRBJ2-7; either TRBD1 or TRBD2 may fit D (5 bases each). The CDR3 consists of 14 residues. DNA of the CDR3: TGTGCCAGCAGCTTAGGCGGTGGGGGCTACGAGCAGTACTTC. This codes for CASSLGGGGYEQYF.